These 27 T cell receptor beta chains were all obtained from the same sample, sequenced in a study of Graves' ophthalmopathy and Graves' hyperthyroidism. RNA served as the template for amplifying TCR beta CDR3 regions. Second-round multiplex PCR came after first-round RT-PCR with HTBI primers. TCRdb re-called the multiplex PCR reads with MiXCR, one entry per CDR3 protein. The data show approximately 500,000 distinct CDR3 sequences, about 15% seen once. Sequenced material: blood. The receptors were sampled from a woman younger than 45 with Graves' ophthalmopathy.

This clonotype came up many times. The chain recombines TRBV12-3 or TRBV12-4 with TRBJ1-1; 10 positions agree with TRBD1. Unmatched junction bases numbered 7, after V lost 6 bases and J lost 3 bases. This CDR3 comprises 15 residues. CDR3 in amino acids: CASSRDRGRDTEAFF. For the CDR3, the DNA is TGTGCCAGCAGCCGGGACAGGGGCAGGGACACTGAAGCTTTCTTT.

This clonotype was observed a handful of times. Here the CDR3 reads CASSLAWFGDEQYF. In DNA form, the CDR3 reads TGTGCCAGCAGCTTAGCTTGGTTTGGGGACGAGCAGTACTTC. J is TRBJ2-7 and V is TRBV7-6; no reliable D call. CDR1 and CDR2 from the germline V gene are SGHVS and FNYEAQ. This CDR3 is 14 amino acids long. V dropped 0 bases and J dropped 5 bases, with 11 bases sitting between them.

V is TRBV28 and J is TRBJ1-6; D remains ambiguous. V lost 3 bases and J lost 10, with 13 bases in between. Germline CDR1 is MDHEN and CDR2 is SYDVKM. The CDR3 covers 14 residues. The CDR3 protein is CASSFGQPLSPLHF. The CDR3 nucleotides read TGTGCCAGCAGTTTTGGGCAGCCCCTATCACCCCTCCACTTT.

There are many counts of this clonotype. The rearrangement joins TRBV7-9 to TRBJ2-7; weak D call: TRBD1 (5 bases). The CDR3 consists of 13 residues. The germline V gene encodes CDR1 SEHNR and CDR2 FQNEAQ (reference sequence). V was cut by 5 bases and J by 3 bases, with 11 bases left in between. The CDR3 here is CASSPDNHYEQYF. The CDR3 DNA follows: TGTGCCAGCAGCCCGGACAATCACTACGAGCAGTACTTC.

This clonotype was detected many times. V is TRBV10-3 and J is TRBJ1-2, with 7 bases matching TRBD1. V gave up 0 bases and J gave up 5 bases; unmatched junction bases: 3. Germline V lookup: CDR1 ENHRY, CDR2 SYGVKD. The CDR3 has 14 residues. CDR3 sequence reads: CAISESGTAYGYTF. DNA for the CDR3: TGTGCCATCAGTGAGTCAGGGACAGCTTATGGCTACACCTTC.

The chain uses TRBV11-1 and TRBJ1-1, with 8 bases identical to TRBD1. Germline V lookup: CDR1 SGHAT, CDR2 FQDESV (reference sequence). Losses at the gene ends were 5 bases for V and 4 bases for J; bases not matched to a gene: 12. The CDR3 is 16 residues long. For the CDR3, the DNA is TGTGCCAGCAGCCCAATCCGGACAGGGTTGGTCACTGAAGCTTTCTTT. This gives the protein CASSPIRTGLVTEAFF.

This clonotype was observed a few times. The V call is TRBV30, the J call TRBJ1-1; D uncertain. CDR1 is GTSNPN, CDR2 SVGIG, per germline (reference sequence). This CDR3 is 15 amino acids long. V lost 3 bases to trimming and J lost 0 bases, with 14 bases between them. The CDR3 coding sequence is TGTGCCTGGAGCAGTTCTTACAGAGTGAACACTGAAGCTTTCTTT. This codes for CAWSSSYRVNTEAFF.

This clonotype has a count of ten or more. The V call is TRBV12-3 or TRBV12-4, the J call TRBJ1-3, with 8 bases fitting TRBD1. Germline trimming cut 5 bases from V and 0 bases from J; bases unmatched to any gene: 3. This CDR3 contains 15 residues. DNA for the CDR3: TGTGCCAGCAGTGGGGGGACAGGCTCTGGAAACACCATATATTTT. This gives the protein CASSGGTGSGNTIYF.

The chain joins TRBV10-2 to TRBJ2-4, with 13 bases identical to TRBD2. The CDR3 covers 15 residues. Per the germline V gene, CDR1 is WSHSY and CDR2 is SAAADI. V was pared by 5 bases and J by 4 bases, with 2 bases of the junction left unmatched. CDR3 DNA: TGCGCCAGCAGTACTAGCGGGGGGGTTAAAAACATTCAGTACTTC. Translation: CASSTSGGVKNIQYF.

This clonotype was detected many times. V and J are TRBV5-1 and TRBJ1-1; D not certain. The V gene's germline CDR1 is SGHRS and CDR2 YFSETQ. V lost 4 bases, J lost 1 base, and 8 bases lay in between. The CDR3 length is 13 residues. The CDR3 spells CASSRNRNTEAFF. The CDR3 DNA reads as TGCGCCAGCAGCCGGAACAGGAACACTGAAGCTTTCTTT.

In this sample, this clonotype turned up many times. V usage is TRBV12-5 and J usage is TRBJ2-7; 7 bases map to TRBD2. With 7 bases clipped from V and 1 base from J, the junction kept 4 bases outside the gene matches. CDR3 length equals 13 residues. The V gene's germline CDR1 is LGHNT and CDR2 FRNRAP. The CDR3 loop is CASAQAGSYEQYF. The CDR3 nucleotides are TGTGCTAGTGCCCAAGCGGGGTCCTACGAGCAGTACTTC.

This clonotype was picked up many times. This chain joins TRBV19 and TRBJ1-1; 7 bases line up with TRBD1. Per germline, CDR1 LNHDA and CDR2 SQIVND (reference sequence). The V and J ends lost 6 bases and 0 bases, in that order; junction bases with no gene match: 10. This CDR3 is 16 amino acids long. Here the CDR3 reads CASSRYRGQVNTEAFF. CDR3 in DNA: TGTGCCAGTAGCCGTTACCGAGGACAGGTGAACACTGAAGCTTTCTTT. Filled out from reference TRBV19 and TRBJ1-1, the complete variable domain reads DGGITQSPKYLFRKEGQNVTLSCEQNLNHDAMYWYRQDPGQGLRLIYYSQIVNDFQKGDIAEGYSVSREKKESFPLTVTSAQKNPTAFYLCASSRYRGQVNTEAFFGQGTRLTVV.

This clonotype appeared a few times. V usage is TRBV6-2 or TRBV6-3 and J usage is TRBJ1-2; the D gene is possibly TRBD1 (5 bases). From germline, CDR1 is MNHEY and CDR2 SVGEGT. V was pared by 6 bases and J by 7 bases, with 12 bases between. This CDR3 comprises 12 residues. The CDR3 spells CASSTGGSGYTF. DNA for the CDR3: TGTGCCAGCAGCACGGGGGGGTCTGGCTACACCTTC.

This clonotype appeared many times. The rearrangement uses TRBV18 and TRBJ1-2, with unresolved D. There are 16 residues in the CDR3. V was clipped by 3 bases and J by 6 bases, with 20 bases between them. In germline, CDR1 is KGHSH, CDR2 LQKENI. The CDR3 is CASSPLPYRVGHGYTF. The CDR3 DNA is TGTGCCAGCTCACCGCTACCATATCGGGTTGGCCATGGCTACACCTTC.

This clonotype was detected ten times or more. V is TRBV30 and J is TRBJ1-1; D perhaps matches TRBD1 (5 bases). The CDR3 totals 14 residues. The germline V gene has CDR1 GTSNPN and CDR2 SVGIG (reference sequence). The DNA for the CDR3 is TGTGCTTGGGGGAGGTGGGACCTGAACACTGAAGCTTTCTTT. This encodes CAWGRWDLNTEAFF.

This clonotype was seen only a few times. The chain carries TRBV25-1 and TRBJ2-7; 8 bases agree with TRBD1. Germline CDR1 reads MGHDK; CDR2 reads SYGVNS. V trimming: 3 bases; J trimming: 0 bases; junction bases outside the gene matches: 4. The CDR3 is 15 residues long. DNA of the CDR3: TGTGCCAGCAGTGATCCGGGACAGGACTCCTACGAGCAGTACTTC. Amino acids: CASSDPGQDSYEQYF.

This clonotype was recorded many times. The J gene is TRBJ1-2, the V gene TRBV6-5; D gene ambiguous. The CDR3 totals 12 residues. V lost 6 bases, J lost 4 bases, and 9 bases lay in between. Germline V gene sequence: CDR1 MNHEY, CDR2 SVGAGI. The CDR3 loop is CASRRDVYGYTF. CDR3 in DNA: TGTGCCAGCAGGCGCGACGTCTATGGCTACACCTTC.

The chain employs TRBV28 and TRBJ2-7; 7 bases agree with TRBD2. Germline V lookup: CDR1 MDHEN, CDR2 SYDVKM. The CDR3 is made up of 14 amino acids. With V trimmed by 2 bases and J by 2 bases, 3 bases remained unmatched. In nucleotides, the CDR3 is TGTGCCAGCAGTTTAGCGGGGGAGGCCTACGAGCAGTACGTC. Translation: CASSLAGEAYEQYV.

This clonotype was seen repeatedly, ten times or more. This CDR3 reads CASSFPPPGQGVQPQHF. The CDR3 DNA follows: TGTGCCAGCAGTTTCCCTCCGCCGGGACAGGGGGTTCAGCCCCAGCATTTT. V gene TRBV6-5 combines with J gene TRBJ1-5, with 11 bases identical to TRBD1. CDR1 and CDR2 from the germline V gene are MNHEY and SVGAGI. This CDR3 region has 17 residues. V shed 4 bases, J shed 6 bases, and the junction held 11 bases outside the gene matches.

This clonotype was seen only a few times. V usage is TRBV10-2 and J usage is TRBJ1-2; 11 bases fit TRBD1. Germline V gives CDR1 WSHSY, CDR2 SAAADI. Unmatched junction bases numbered 2, after V lost 1 base and J lost 4 bases. CDR3 length: 15 residues. The CDR3 DNA follows: TGCGCCAGCAGTGAGTTGGACAGGGGGCTCTATGGCTACACCTTC. This translates into CASSELDRGLYGYTF.

This clonotype was seen repeatedly, ten times or more. The chain employs TRBV7-3 and TRBJ1-5; D remains unclear. CDR1 and CDR2 from the germline V gene are SGHTA and FQGTGA. The CDR3 totals 18 residues. With 1 base removed from V and 0 bases from J, the gap between germline ends came to 16 bases. CDR3 region: CASSLSPGGGYSNQPQHF. DNA for the CDR3: TGTGCCAGCAGCTTAAGTCCGGGAGGCGGGTATAGCAATCAGCCCCAGCATTTT.

The rearrangement joins TRBV30 to TRBJ2-5; tentatively, D is TRBD1 (6 bases). V lost 5 bases to trimming and J lost 0 bases, with 7 bases between them. Germline V gene sequence: CDR1 GTSNPN, CDR2 SVGIG (reference sequence). This CDR3 is 12 amino acids long. The CDR3 DNA reads TGTGCCTGGGACAGGTACCAAGAGACCCAGTACTTC. This sequence encodes CAWDRYQETQYF.

The table lists this clonotype with many counts. The chain couples TRBV12-3 or TRBV12-4 to TRBJ2-7; 9 bases line up with TRBD2. Unmatched junction bases numbered 5, after V lost 6 bases and J lost 11 bases. CDR3 length equals 11 residues. CDR3 residues: CASSWAGGKYF. CDR3 DNA sequence: TGTGCCAGCAGCTGGGCGGGGGGGAAGTACTTC.

At least ten counts were recorded for this clonotype. J is TRBJ2-7 and V is TRBV20-1; TRBD2 agrees at 8 bases. V lost 6 bases, J lost 10 bases, and 5 bases stayed unmatched. Germline-derived CDR1 and CDR2 are DFQATT and SNEGSKA (reference sequence). The CDR3 has 10 amino acids. CDR3 region: CSATGTSQYF. The CDR3, as DNA: TGCAGTGCAACCGGGACTAGTCAGTACTTC.

This clonotype was picked up many times. The V gene is TRBV19, the J gene TRBJ1-1; a weak D match, TRBD1 (6 bases). The CDR3 loop spans 15 amino acids. The germline V and J ends were trimmed by 5 bases and 1 base, with 14 bases remaining between them. The germline gives CDR1 LNHDA, CDR2 SQIVND (reference sequence). As DNA, the CDR3 is TGTGCCAGTAGTGGAGCCGGGACACCGAACACTGAAGCTTTCTTT. This codes for CASSGAGTPNTEAFF.

This clonotype was counted ten times or more. V and J are TRBV6-5 and TRBJ2-7; tentative D call: TRBD1 (5 bases). Trimming left V 5 bases short and J 9 bases short, with 23 bases between. The CDR3 extends over 15 amino acids. Germline lookup yields CDR1 MNHEY and CDR2 SVGAGI. This CDR3 reads CASSNPKTRQLGQYF. The CDR3 DNA sequence: TGTGCCAGCAGTAACCCCAAAACTCGACAGTTGGGGCAGTACTTC.

This clonotype was recorded at least ten times. This chain uses TRBV12-3 or TRBV12-4 with TRBJ1-2, with D maybe TRBD1 (5 bases). V lost 6 bases and J 8 bases, leaving 13 bases between the germline ends. The CDR3 spans 12 residues. The CDR3 loop is CASRTGGTGYTF. The CDR3 nucleotides are TGTGCCAGCAGGACCGGGGGAACGGGCTACACCTTC.